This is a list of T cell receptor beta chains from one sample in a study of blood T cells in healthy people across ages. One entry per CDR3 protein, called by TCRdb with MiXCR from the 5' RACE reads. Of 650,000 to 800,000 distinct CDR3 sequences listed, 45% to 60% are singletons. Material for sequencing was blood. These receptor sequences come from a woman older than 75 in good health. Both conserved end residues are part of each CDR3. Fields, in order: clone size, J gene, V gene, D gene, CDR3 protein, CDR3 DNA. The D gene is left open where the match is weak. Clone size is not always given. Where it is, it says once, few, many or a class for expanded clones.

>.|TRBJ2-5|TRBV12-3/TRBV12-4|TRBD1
CASSPSPVGQGETQYF
TGTGCCAGCAGTCCCTCGCCGGTGGGACAGGGTGAGACCCAGTACTTC
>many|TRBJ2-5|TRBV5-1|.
CASSLIGVAETQYF
TGCGCCAGCAGCTTGATTGGAGTAGCAGAGACCCAGTACTTC
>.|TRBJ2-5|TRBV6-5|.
CASSYSKDDSGARQETQYF
TGTGCCAGCAGTTACTCGAAAGATGACAGTGGGGCCCGTCAAGAGACCCAGTACTTC
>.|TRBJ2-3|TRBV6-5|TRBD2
CASSYTSGKGTDTQYF
TGTGCCAGCAGTTACACTAGCGGGAAGGGCACAGATACGCAGTATTTT
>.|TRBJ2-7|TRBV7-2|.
CASSLVPLTSSYEQYF
TGTGCCAGCAGCTTGGTGCCGCTGACTAGCTCCTACGAGCAGTACTTC
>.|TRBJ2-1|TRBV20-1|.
CSAGVPTGDPYNEQFF
TGCAGTGCTGGGGTACCTACAGGAGACCCCTACAATGAGCAGTTCTTC
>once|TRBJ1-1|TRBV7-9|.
CTSSQGQSMNTEAFF
TGTACCAGCAGCCAAGGACAGTCGATGAACACTGAAGCTTTCTTT
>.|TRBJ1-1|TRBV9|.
CASSEGGDTEAFF
TGTGCCAGCAGCGAGGGGGGGGACACTGAAGCTTTCTTT
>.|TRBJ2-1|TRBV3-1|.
CASSRQGVGEQFF
TGTGCCAGCAGCCGGCAGGGTGTAGGTGAGCAGTTCTTC
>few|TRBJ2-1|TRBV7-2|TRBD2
CASSGEGRYNEQFF
TGTGCCAGCAGCGGGGAGGGGAGGTACAATGAGCAGTTCTTC
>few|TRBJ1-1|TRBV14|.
CASSQELDEAFF
TGTGCCAGCAGCCAAGAACTGGATGAAGCTTTCTTT
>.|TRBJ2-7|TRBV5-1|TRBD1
CASSSFTGTVQREQYF
TGCGCCAGCAGCTCCTTCACCGGGACAGTCCAACGCGAGCAGTACTTC
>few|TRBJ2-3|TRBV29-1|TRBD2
CSVRASGGGTDTQYF
TGCAGCGTTCGGGCTAGCGGAGGGGGCACAGATACGCAGTATTTT
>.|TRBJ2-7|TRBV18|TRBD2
CASSPSGGLAGVYEQYF
TGTGCCAGCTCACCATCAGGAGGGCTAGCGGGAGTCTACGAGCAGTACTTC
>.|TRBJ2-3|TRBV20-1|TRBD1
CSANRQGTDTQYF
TGCAGTGCTAACCGACAGGGGACGGATACGCAGTATTTT
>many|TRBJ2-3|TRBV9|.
CASSVDSGTDTQYF
TGTGCCAGCAGCGTAGATTCGGGTACAGATACGCAGTATTTT
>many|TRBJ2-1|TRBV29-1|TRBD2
CSTVAWTSSYNEQFF
TGCAGTACCGTAGCCTGGACTAGCTCCTACAATGAGCAGTTCTTC
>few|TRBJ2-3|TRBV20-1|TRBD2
CSAPPLAGVNTQYF
TGCAGTGCTCCCCCACTAGCGGGGGTGAATACGCAGTATTTT
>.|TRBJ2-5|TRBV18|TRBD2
CASSPSGSQETQYF
TGTGCCAGCTCACCTAGCGGGAGTCAAGAGACCCAGTACTTC
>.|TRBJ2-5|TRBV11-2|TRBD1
CASSLTGGYSSEQYF
TGTGCCAGCAGCTTGACAGGGGGCTATAGTAGTGAGCAGTACTTC
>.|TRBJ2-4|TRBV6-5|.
CASSYSAGAQDIQYF
TGTGCCAGCAGTTACTCAGCAGGGGCCCAAGACATTCAGTACTTC
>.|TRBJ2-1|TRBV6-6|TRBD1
CASSYLWGQGNEQFF
TGTGCCAGCAGTTACTTATGGGGACAGGGGAATGAGCAGTTCTTC
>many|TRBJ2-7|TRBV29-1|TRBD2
CSVEGTSGTTYEQYF
TGCAGCGTTGAAGGGACTAGCGGGACCACCTACGAGCAGTACTTC
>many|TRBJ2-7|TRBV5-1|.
CASSLVSGWSYEQYF
TGCGCCAGCAGCTTGGTCTCAGGGTGGTCCTACGAGCAGTACTTC
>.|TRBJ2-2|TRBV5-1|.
CASSLAVGANTGELFF
TGCGCCAGCAGCTTGGCTGTCGGGGCGAACACCGGGGAGCTGTTTTTT
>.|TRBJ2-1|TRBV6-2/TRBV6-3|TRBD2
CASTRRVGTSSEQFF
TGTGCCAGCACCCGACGAGTAGGGACTAGCAGTGAGCAGTTCTTC
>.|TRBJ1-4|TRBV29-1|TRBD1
CSAGQGVTNEKLFF
TGCAGCGCGGGACAGGGTGTAACTAATGAAAAACTGTTTTTT
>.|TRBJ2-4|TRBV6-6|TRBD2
CASSDTQTSGKGNIQYF
TGTGCCAGCAGCGATACCCAGACTAGCGGGAAAGGGAACATTCAGTACTTC
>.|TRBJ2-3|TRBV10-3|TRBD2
CAISDEAGVADTQYF
TGTGCCATCAGTGATGAGGCGGGGGTGGCGGATACGCAGTATTTT
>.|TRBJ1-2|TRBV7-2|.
CASRPSVYGYTF
TGTGCCAGCAGACCCTCCGTCTATGGCTACACCTTC
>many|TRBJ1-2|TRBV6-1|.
CASTERISGDYGYTF
TGTGCCAGCACCGAGAGAATTTCAGGGGACTATGGCTACACCTTC
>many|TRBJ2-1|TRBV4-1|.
CASSQERYTQPNEQFF
TGCGCCAGCAGCCAAGAGAGATATACCCAGCCCAATGAGCAGTTCTTC
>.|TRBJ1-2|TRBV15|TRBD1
CATSSGTGDYYGYTF
TGTGCCACCAGCAGTGGCACAGGGGATTACTATGGCTACACCTTC
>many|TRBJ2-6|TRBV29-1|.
CSVAWANVLTF
TGCAGCGTTGCTTGGGCCAACGTCCTGACTTTC
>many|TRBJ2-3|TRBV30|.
CALMWGNTQYF
TGTGCCCTGATGTGGGGGAATACGCAGTATTTT
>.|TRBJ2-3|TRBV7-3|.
CASSPRGQTSTDTQYF
TGTGCCAGCAGCCCCCGAGGACAGACTAGCACAGATACGCAGTATTTT
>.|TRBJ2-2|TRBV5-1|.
CASFRDVNTGELFF
TGCGCCAGCTTTCGGGACGTTAACACCGGGGAGCTGTTTTTT
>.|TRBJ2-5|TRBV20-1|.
CSARRAGEETQYF
TGCAGTGCTAGACGGGCAGGCGAAGAGACCCAGTACTTC
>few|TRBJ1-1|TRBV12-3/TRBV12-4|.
CASSLDQMNTEAFF
TGTGCCAGCAGTTTAGACCAGATGAACACTGAAGCTTTCTTT
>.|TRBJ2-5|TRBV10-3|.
CAITPSFQETQYF
TGTGCCATCACGCCCAGCTTCCAAGAGACCCAGTACTTC
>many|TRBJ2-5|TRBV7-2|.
CASSLPWGNQETQYF
TGTGCCAGCAGCTTACCATGGGGGAACCAAGAGACCCAGTACTTC
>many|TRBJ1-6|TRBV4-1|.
CASSQEEQGRNSPLHF
TGCGCCAGCAGCCAAGAGGAGCAGGGTAGGAATTCACCCCTCCACTTT
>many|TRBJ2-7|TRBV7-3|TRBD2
CASSLTSGVPGYEQYF
TGTGCCAGCAGCTTAACTAGCGGGGTACCCGGCTACGAGCAGTACTTC
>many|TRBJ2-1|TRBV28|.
CASSLGRYDNEQFF
TGTGCCAGCAGTTTAGGCAGGTACGACAATGAGCAGTTCTTC
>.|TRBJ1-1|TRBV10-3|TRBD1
CAISETGADTETFF
TGTGCCATCAGTGAGACAGGGGCGGACACTGAAACTTTCTTT
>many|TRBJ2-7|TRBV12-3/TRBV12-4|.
CASSLIGPYEQYF
TGTGCCAGCAGTTTAATCGGGCCCTACGAGCAGTACTTC
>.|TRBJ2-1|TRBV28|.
CASRGRSGLAPNEQFF
TGTGCCAGCAGGGGAAGGTCGGGCCTCGCCCCCAATGAGCAGTTCTTC
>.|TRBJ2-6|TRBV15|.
CATSRQSRRGVANVLTF
TGTGCCACCAGCAGACAGTCGAGAAGGGGGGTAGCCAACGTCCTGACTTTC
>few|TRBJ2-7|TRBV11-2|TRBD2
CASSPTGGQGYNEQYF
TGTGCCAGCAGCCCCACGGGGGGGCAGGGTTATAACGAGCAGTACTTC
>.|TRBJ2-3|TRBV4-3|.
CASSQDPPGALRGDTQYF
TGCGCCAGCAGCCAAGACCCTCCGGGAGCGCTACGGGGAGATACGCAGTATTTT
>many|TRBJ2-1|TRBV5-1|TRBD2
CASSRTTGLAGNEQFF
TGCGCCAGCAGCCGGACAACGGGACTAGCGGGCAATGAGCAGTTCTTC
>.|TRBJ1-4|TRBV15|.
CATSPDRRVREKLFF
TGTGCCACCAGCCCAGACAGGCGCGTTAGGGAAAAACTGTTTTTT